This T cell receptor (beta chain) originates from a study of T cell repertoires in cytomegalovirus infection. Study overall: Public TCR beta signatures marked donors with CMV infection and the matching HLA.

This clonotype occurred a few times. Its antigen is still unknown. Germline CDR1 reads MNHEY; CDR2 reads SMNVEV (reference sequence). CDR3 length: 19 amino acids. Trimming cost V 3 bases and J 2 bases; bases outside gene matches: 12. TCRdb analysed the reads with MiXCR anew, one entry per CDR3 protein. Of around 530,000 distinct CDR3 sequences in the sample, 16% were seen once. Study findings and constraints: The response measured ex vivo was dominated by TCR beta clonotypes (HLA-C-restricted and CMV-specific). Using cumulative public TCR beta family frequency, the authors identified those who carried CMV together with the relevant HLA.

The clonotype originates from a human donor in good health (CMV status not recorded). Some clones in this sample may be carry-over from other donors' samples. The V gene is TRBV27, the J gene TRBJ1-5; 11 nucleotides match TRBD1. Sequencing input: CD8+ T cells from PBMCs. As DNA, the CDR3 is TGTGCCAGCAGTTTCTTAGGGTGGACAGGGGGCGAAGGCAATCAGCCCCAGCATTTT. Its translation is CASSFLGWTGGEGNQPQHF.